Sequencing of this T cell receptor beta chain was carried out in a study of T cell responses to AZD1222 COVID-19 vaccine. In the study overall: Second-dose recipients at about 4 or about 12 weeks were treated as one pooled group.

The table lists this clone with a few counts. Antigen unknown. The CDR3 runs to 14 residues. V dropped 1 base and J dropped 10 bases, with 13 bases sitting between them. The germline CDR1 and CDR2 sequences are MGHRA and YSYEKL. Repertoires were generated with immunoSEQ multiplex PCR, while TCRdb's copy carries only in-frame clones and drops some. Of about 140,000 clones listed, approximately 89% are singletons. The study's findings and limits: Dominant at 160-218 and 743-854, vaccine-associated CD4 TCRs also spanned spike.

This chain connects TRBV4-1 to TRBJ2-2; maybe TRBD1 (5 bases). Here the sequenced sample was peripheral blood, taken on day 0 of AZD1222 vaccination. The TCR sequence derives from an adult in good health. The CDR3: CASSQARRQKELFF. The CDR3 DNA reads TGCGCCAGCAGCCAAGCCCGACGACAGAAGGAGCTGTTTTTT.